A single TCR beta chain is shown here with its context. Its antigen remains unidentified. The data derive from a study of resident and recirculating memory T cells in vitiligo. Clones were read by immunoSEQ multiplex PCR, and TCRdb kept only the in-frame ones, dropping some. The repertoire holds tens of thousands of clones, with around 90% as singletons. The CDR3 has 17 residues. The germline V and J ends were trimmed by 2 bases and 0 bases, with 15 bases remaining between them. The germline gives CDR1 SGDLS, CDR2 YYNGEE. Study-wide findings and caveats: No single dominant TCR clone appeared; lesion clonality varied.

The receptor was derived from a male donor with vitiligo. V and J are TRBV9 and TRBJ1-3; weak D call: TRBD1 (6 bases). The source material was blood. The CDR3 sequence is CASSVSPGHSSGNTIYF. DNA of the CDR3: TGTGCCAGCAGCGTTAGTCCGGGACATAGCTCTGGAAACACCATATATTTT.